This TCR beta chain was observed in a study of cytomegalovirus exposure and HLA in healthy donors. Study results and limitations: Per a later analysis, 15,000 to 20,000 TCR beta sequences showed association with HLA alleles at 0.05 false discovery rate. Sequence variants that were highly shared formed a cluster that was likely a sequencing artifact.

V shed 2 bases and J 2 bases; nucleotides not matched to a gene: 3. Germline CDR1 and CDR2: MGHRA and YSYEKL. The CDR3 runs 14 residues. The PCR employed 60 Vbeta primers together with 13 Jbeta primers. Under the authors' procedure: There were about 80 million unique TCR beta chains by a later count, and approximately 11 million of them were shared. Profiling relied on immunoSEQ multiplex PCR, and the TCRdb table lists in-frame clones only, not all of them. V and J calls and clone size come straight from that table; D and trimming were deduced from the DNA. The sample yields approximately 110,000 clones, around 80% seen once. Details on this clone: Antigen specificity is unknown.

The chain combines TRBV4-1 with TRBJ2-7; TRBD1 aligns across 7 bases. Sequences were obtained from PBMCs. The TCR sequence derives from a woman aged 40 to 50 in good health and CMV-seronegative. This CDR3 reads CASSQRDSTYEQYF. CDR3 DNA: TGCGCCAGCAGCCAAAGGGACAGCACCTACGAGCAGTACTTC.